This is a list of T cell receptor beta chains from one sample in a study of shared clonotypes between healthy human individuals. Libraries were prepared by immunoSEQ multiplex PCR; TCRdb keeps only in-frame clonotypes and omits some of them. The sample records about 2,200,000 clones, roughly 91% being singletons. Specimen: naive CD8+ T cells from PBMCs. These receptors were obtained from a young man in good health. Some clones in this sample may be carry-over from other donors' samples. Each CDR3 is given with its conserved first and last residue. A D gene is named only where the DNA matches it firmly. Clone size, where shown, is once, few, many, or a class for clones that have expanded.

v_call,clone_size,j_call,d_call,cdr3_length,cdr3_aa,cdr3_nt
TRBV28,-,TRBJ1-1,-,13,CASSLHLNTEAFF,TGTGCCAGCAGTTTACACCTGAACACTGAAGCTTTCTTT
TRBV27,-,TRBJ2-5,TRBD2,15,CASSKREKVRETQYF,TGTGCCAGCAGTAAGCGGGAGAAAGTTCGAGAGACCCAGTACTTC
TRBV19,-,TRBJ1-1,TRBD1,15,CASSPQTGGYTEAFF,TGTGCCAGTAGCCCGCAGACAGGGGGCTACACTGAAGCTTTCTTT
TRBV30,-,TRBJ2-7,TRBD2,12,CASSGRIYEQYF,TGTGCCTCTAGCGGGAGGATCTACGAGCAGTACTTC
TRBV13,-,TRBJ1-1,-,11,CASTAGTEAFF,TGTGCCAGCACCGCGGGGACTGAAGCTTTCTTT
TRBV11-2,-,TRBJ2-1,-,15,CASSLGAHPDNEQFF,TGTGCCAGCAGCTTAGGGGCCCATCCGGACAATGAGCAGTTCTTC
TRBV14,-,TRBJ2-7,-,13,CASSRANSYEQYF,TGTGCCAGCAGCCGGGCCAACTCCTACGAGCAGTACTTC
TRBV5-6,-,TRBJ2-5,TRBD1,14,CASSSDRGGENQYF,TGTGCCAGCAGCTCGGACAGGGGAGGCGAGAACCAGTACTTC
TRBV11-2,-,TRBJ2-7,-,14,CASSLPGHNYEQYF,TGTGCCAGCAGTCTCCCGGGACACAACTACGAGCAGTACTTC
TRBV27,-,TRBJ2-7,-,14,CASSLGTGTGEQYF,TGTGCCAGCAGTTTAGGGACGGGGACGGGGGAGCAGTACTTC
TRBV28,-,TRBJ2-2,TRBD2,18,CASSLPGTSEGSTGELFF,TGTGCCAGCAGTTTACCCGGGACTAGCGAAGGGAGCACCGGGGAGCTGTTTTTT
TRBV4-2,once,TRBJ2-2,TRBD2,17,CASSQGVAGVSTGELFF,TGTGCCAGCAGCCAAGGGGTAGCGGGAGTTTCCACCGGGGAGCTGTTTTTT
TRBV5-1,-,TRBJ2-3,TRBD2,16,CASSLRTSGPTDTQYF,TGCGCCAGCAGCTTGAGGACTAGCGGGCCCACAGATACGCAGTATTTT
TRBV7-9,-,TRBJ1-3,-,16,CASSFRNRSSGNTIYF,TGTGCCAGCAGTTTTCGTAACAGGAGCTCTGGAAACACCATATATTTT
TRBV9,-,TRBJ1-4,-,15,CASNPVDRTREKLFF,TGTGCCAGCAACCCAGTTGACAGGACGCGCGAAAAACTGTTTTTT
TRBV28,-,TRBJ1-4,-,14,CASSRKSTNEKLFF,TGTGCCAGCAGTCGCAAGTCAACTAATGAAAAACTGTTTTTT
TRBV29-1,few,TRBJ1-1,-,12,CSVVRVNTEAFF,TGCAGCGTTGTTCGCGTGAACACTGAAGCTTTCTTT
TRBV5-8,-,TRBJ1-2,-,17,CASSPALPIHEIYGYTF,TGTGCCAGCAGCCCGGCCCTCCCCATACATGAAATCTATGGCTACACCTTC
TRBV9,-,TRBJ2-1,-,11,CASSTTHEQFF,TGTGCCAGCAGCACGACGCATGAGCAGTTCTTC
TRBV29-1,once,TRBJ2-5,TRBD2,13,CSVGGLAGETQYF,TGCAGCGTTGGGGGACTAGCGGGAGAGACCCAGTACTTC
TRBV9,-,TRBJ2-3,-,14,CASSVSGAIDTQYF,TGTGCCAGCAGCGTATCTGGCGCGATAGATACGCAGTATTTT
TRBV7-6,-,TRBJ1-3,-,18,CASSPTPTGLGSGNTIYF,TGTGCCAGCAGCCCCACTCCTACAGGTTTGGGGTCTGGAAACACCATATATTTT
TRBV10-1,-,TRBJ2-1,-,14,CASSHGQGGDEQFF,TGCGCCAGCAGTCACGGACAGGGAGGGGATGAGCAGTTCTTC
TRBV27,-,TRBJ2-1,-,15,CASSLAGTVYNEQFF,TGTGCCAGCAGTTTAGCAGGCACCGTCTACAATGAGCAGTTCTTC
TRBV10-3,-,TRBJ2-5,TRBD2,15,CAISELAGDAETQYF,TGTGCCATCAGTGAACTAGCGGGAGATGCGGAGACCCAGTACTTC
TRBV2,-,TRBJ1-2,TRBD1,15,CASSADRASNYGYTF,TGTGCCAGCAGTGCTGACAGGGCATCTAACTATGGCTACACCTTC
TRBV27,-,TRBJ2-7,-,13,CASSVLGSYEQYF,TGTGCCAGCAGTGTTTTAGGCTCCTACGAGCAGTACTTC
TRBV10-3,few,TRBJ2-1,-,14,CAITDPQESTEQFF,TGTGCCATCACCGATCCGCAAGAGAGCACTGAGCAGTTCTTC
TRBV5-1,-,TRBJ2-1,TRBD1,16,CASSFPGQGDPNEQFF,TGCGCCAGCAGCTTCCCCGGACAGGGGGACCCTAATGAGCAGTTCTTC
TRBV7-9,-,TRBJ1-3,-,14,CASKIRGSGNTIYF,TGTGCCAGCAAAATCCGGGGCTCTGGAAACACCATATATTTT
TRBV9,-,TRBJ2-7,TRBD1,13,CASSRQGADEQYF,TGTGCCAGCAGCCGACAGGGGGCCGACGAGCAGTACTTC
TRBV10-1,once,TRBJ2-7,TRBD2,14,CASSRWEGLREQYF,TGCGCCAGCAGTAGGTGGGAGGGCCTTAGGGAGCAGTACTTC
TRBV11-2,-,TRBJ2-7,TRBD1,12,CASSDRAHEQYF,TGTGCCAGCAGCGACAGGGCCCACGAGCAGTACTTC
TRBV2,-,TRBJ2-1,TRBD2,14,CASSEEGRADEQFF,TGTGCCAGCAGTGAAGAGGGGAGGGCCGATGAGCAGTTCTTC
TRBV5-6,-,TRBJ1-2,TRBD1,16,CASSLATGSWGYGYTF,TGTGCCAGCAGCTTGGCGACAGGGTCCTGGGGCTATGGCTACACCTTC
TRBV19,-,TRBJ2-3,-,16,CASSILATGSTDTQYF,TGTGCCAGTAGTATTCTTGCGACAGGTAGCACAGATACGCAGTATTTT
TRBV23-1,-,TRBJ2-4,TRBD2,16,CASSPRGAGGGNIQYF,TGCGCCAGCAGTCCCCGCGGGGCGGGAGGAGGGAACATTCAGTACTTC
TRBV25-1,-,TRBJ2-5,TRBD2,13,CASSEGGEETQYF,TGTGCCAGCAGTGAAGGGGGGGAAGAGACCCAGTACTTC
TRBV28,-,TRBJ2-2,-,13,CASRPIREGELFF,TGTGCCAGCAGACCTATCCGGGAGGGGGAGCTGTTTTTT
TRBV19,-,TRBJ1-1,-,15,CASRRSRDFGTEAFF,TGTGCCAGTCGGCGCTCCAGGGACTTCGGGACTGAAGCTTTCTTT
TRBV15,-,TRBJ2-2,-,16,CATSRDRAVASGELFF,TGTGCCACCAGCAGAGATCGGGCGGTGGCCTCTGGGGAGCTGTTTTTT
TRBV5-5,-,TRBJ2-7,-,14,CASSLGPRLYEQYF,TGTGCCAGCAGCTTAGGACCGAGGCTCTACGAGCAGTACTTC
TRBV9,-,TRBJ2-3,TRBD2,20,CASSPSGGLADPISTDTQYF,TGTGCCAGCAGCCCTAGTGGGGGACTAGCGGACCCAATTAGCACAGATACGCAGTATTTT
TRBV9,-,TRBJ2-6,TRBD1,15,CASSDDRAGANVLTF,TGTGCCAGCAGCGACGACAGGGCTGGGGCCAACGTCCTGACTTTC
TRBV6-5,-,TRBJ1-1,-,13,CASSYRFYTEAFF,TGTGCCAGCAGTTATAGGTTTTACACTGAAGCTTTCTTT
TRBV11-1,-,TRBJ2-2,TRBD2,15,CASSFWRERTGELFF,TGTGCCAGCAGCTTTTGGCGGGAGAGAACCGGGGAGCTGTTTTTT
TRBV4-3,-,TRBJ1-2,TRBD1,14,CASSQWTGPYGYTF,TGCGCCAGCAGCCAATGGACAGGGCCCTATGGCTACACCTTC
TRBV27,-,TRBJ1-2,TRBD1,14,CASSTRQGSYGYTF,TGTGCCAGCAGTACGAGACAGGGCAGCTATGGCTACACCTTC
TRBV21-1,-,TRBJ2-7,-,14,CASSTGTRPYEQYF,TGTGCCAGCAGCACCGGGACTCGACCCTACGAGCAGTACTTC
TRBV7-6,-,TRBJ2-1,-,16,CASSSLVFSSYNEQFF,TGTGCCAGCAGCTCCCTAGTGTTTAGCTCCTACAATGAGCAGTTCTTC
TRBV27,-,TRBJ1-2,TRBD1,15,CASSSLQGYSYGYTF,TGTGCCAGCAGTTCCCTACAGGGGTACAGCTATGGCTACACCTTC
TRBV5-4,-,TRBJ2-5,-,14,CASSLAPELETQYF,TGTGCCAGCAGCTTGGCCCCGGAATTAGAGACCCAGTACTTC
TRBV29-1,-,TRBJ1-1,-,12,CSVPLANTEAFF,TGCAGCGTTCCACTGGCGAACACTGAAGCTTTCTTT
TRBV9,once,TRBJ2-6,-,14,CASSEGSGANVLTF,TGTGCCAGCAGCGAAGGCTCTGGGGCCAACGTCCTGACTTTC
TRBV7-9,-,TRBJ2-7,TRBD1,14,CASSFPQGENEQYF,TGTGCCAGCAGCTTCCCCCAGGGGGAGAACGAGCAGTACTTC
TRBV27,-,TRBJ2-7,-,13,CASSQTGAYEQYF,TGTGCCAGCAGCCAAACAGGAGCCTACGAGCAGTACTTC
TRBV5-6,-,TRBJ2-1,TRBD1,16,CASSSKVTPGGNEQFF,TGTGCCAGCAGCTCCAAGGTCACCCCAGGGGGTAATGAGCAGTTCTTC
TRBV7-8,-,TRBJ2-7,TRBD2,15,CASSALAAGSYEQYF,TGTGCCAGCAGCGCCCTAGCGGCAGGCTCCTACGAGCAGTACTTC
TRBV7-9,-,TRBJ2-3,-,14,CASSLGPSTDTQYF,TGTGCCAGCAGCCTAGGTCCTAGCACAGATACGCAGTATTTT